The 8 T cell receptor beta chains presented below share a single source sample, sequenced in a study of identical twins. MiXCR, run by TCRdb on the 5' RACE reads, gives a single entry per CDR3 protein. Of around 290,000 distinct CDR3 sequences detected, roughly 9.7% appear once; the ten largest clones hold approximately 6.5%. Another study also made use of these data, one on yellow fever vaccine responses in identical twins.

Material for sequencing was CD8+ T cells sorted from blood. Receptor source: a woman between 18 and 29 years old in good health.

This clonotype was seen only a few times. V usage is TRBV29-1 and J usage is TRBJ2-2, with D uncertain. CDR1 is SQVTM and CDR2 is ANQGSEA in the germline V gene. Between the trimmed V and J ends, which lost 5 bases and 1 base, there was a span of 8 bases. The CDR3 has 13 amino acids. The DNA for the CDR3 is TGCAGCGTTCTGGAGCGGAACACCGGGGAGCTGTTTTTT. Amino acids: CSVLERNTGELFF.

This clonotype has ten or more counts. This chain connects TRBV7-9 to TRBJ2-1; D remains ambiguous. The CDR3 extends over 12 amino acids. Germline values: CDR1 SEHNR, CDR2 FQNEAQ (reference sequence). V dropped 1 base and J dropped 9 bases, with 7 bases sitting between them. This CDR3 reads CASSLEFPEQFF. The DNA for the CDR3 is TGTGCCAGCAGCTTAGAGTTTCCTGAGCAGTTCTTC.

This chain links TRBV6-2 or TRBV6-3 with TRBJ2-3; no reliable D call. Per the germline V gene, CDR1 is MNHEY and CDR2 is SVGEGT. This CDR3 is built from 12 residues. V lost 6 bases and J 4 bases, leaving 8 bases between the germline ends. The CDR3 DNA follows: TGTGCCAGCAGCCCGTGGTCAGATACGCAGTATTTT. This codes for CASSPWSDTQYF.

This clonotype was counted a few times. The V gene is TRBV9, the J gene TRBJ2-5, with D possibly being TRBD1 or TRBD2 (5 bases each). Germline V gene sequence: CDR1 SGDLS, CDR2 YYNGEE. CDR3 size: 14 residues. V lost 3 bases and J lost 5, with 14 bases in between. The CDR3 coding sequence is TGTGCCAGCAGCGCAGAGGGGTCAGAGGAGACCCAGTACTTC. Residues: CASSAEGSEETQYF.

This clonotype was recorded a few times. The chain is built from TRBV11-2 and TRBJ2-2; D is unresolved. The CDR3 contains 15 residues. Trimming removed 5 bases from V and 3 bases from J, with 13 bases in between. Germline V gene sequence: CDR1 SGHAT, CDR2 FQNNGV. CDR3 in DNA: TGTGCCAGCAGCCCCGTAGTTTGGCACACCGGGGAGCTGTTTTTT. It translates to CASSPVVWHTGELFF.

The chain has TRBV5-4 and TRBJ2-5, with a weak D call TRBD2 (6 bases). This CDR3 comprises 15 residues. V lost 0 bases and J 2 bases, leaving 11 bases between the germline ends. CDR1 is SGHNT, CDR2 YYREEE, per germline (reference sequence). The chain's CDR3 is CASSLVGAGQETQYF. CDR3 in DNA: TGTGCCAGCAGCTTGGTAGGGGCGGGACAAGAGACCCAGTACTTC.

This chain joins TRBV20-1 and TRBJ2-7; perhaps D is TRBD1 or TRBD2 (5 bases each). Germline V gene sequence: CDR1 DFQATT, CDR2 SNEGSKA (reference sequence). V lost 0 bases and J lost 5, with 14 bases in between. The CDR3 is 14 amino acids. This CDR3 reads CSARDKERGHEQYF. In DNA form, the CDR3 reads TGCAGTGCTAGAGATAAGGAAAGGGGACACGAGCAGTACTTC.

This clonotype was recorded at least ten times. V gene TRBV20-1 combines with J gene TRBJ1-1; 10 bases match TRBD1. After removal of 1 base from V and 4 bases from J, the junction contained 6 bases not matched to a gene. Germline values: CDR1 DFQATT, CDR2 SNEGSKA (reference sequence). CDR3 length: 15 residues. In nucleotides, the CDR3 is TGCAGTGCTAGAGGGCCCGGGACAGGGGTCACTGAAGCTTTCTTT. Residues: CSARGPGTGVTEAFF.